This is a list of T cell receptor beta chains from one sample in a study of blood T cell repertoires in COVID-19. Repertoires were generated with immunoSEQ multiplex PCR, while TCRdb's copy carries only in-frame clones and drops some. The repertoire includes roughly 170,000 clones, approximately 79% of them detected once, and around 3% sits in the top ten. The specimen was peripheral blood. Receptors originate from a woman older than 75 with acute or convalescent COVID-19. CDR3s include the opening cysteine and the closing phenylalanine or tryptophan. A D gene is named only where the DNA matches it firmly. Size tells how often a clone was seen (once, few, many) or the class of an expanded clone, and some rows leave it out.

>TRBV30|once|NA|TRBJ1-2
CAWSVLGLVDRNYGYTF
TGTGCCTGGAGTGTACTGGGTTTGGTGGACAGAAACTATGGCTACACCTTC
>TRBV27|NA|NA|TRBJ1-6
CASSLSGGAGKSPLHF
TGTGCCAGCAGTTTATCGGGAGGGGCAGGGAAATCACCCCTCCACTTT
>TRBV4-1|NA|TRBD2|TRBJ2-7
CASSQPLAGGSYEQYF
TGCGCCAGCAGCCAACCACTTGCGGGGGGCTCCTACGAGCAGTACTTC
>TRBV6-1|NA|TRBD1|TRBJ1-5
CASSDPGQGISNQPQHF
TGTGCCAGCAGTGACCCGGGACAGGGAATTAGCAATCAGCCCCAGCATTTT
>TRBV7-9|few|TRBD1|TRBJ1-4
CASRSNRGREDEKLFF
TGTGCCAGCAGAAGTAACAGGGGGCGCGAAGATGAAAAACTGTTTTTT
>TRBV5-1|NA|NA|TRBJ1-5
CASSLVSGAGQPQHF
TGCGCCAGCAGCTTGGTATCTGGGGCAGGTCAGCCCCAGCATTTT
>TRBV18|NA|NA|TRBJ1-1
CASSPGSLFLNTEAFF
TGTGCCAGCTCACCAGGGAGTTTGTTTTTAAACACTGAAGCTTTCTTT
>TRBV7-9|NA|NA|TRBJ2-1
CASSARTGLGNEQFF
TGTGCCAGCAGCGCAAGAACGGGGTTGGGGAATGAGCAGTTCTTC
>TRBV7-2|NA|TRBD1|TRBJ2-7
CASSLVSVFQGAGEQYF
TGTGCCAGCAGCTTAGTCAGCGTCTTTCAGGGGGCAGGGGAGCAGTACTTC
>TRBV28|NA|NA|TRBJ1-2
CASSLNKYGYTF
TGTGCCAGCAGTTTAAACAAGTATGGCTACACCTTC
>TRBV5-6|NA|NA|TRBJ1-1
CASSLRAGSPEAFF
TGTGCCAGCAGCTTGAGGGCGGGTTCCCCTGAAGCTTTCTTT
>TRBV9|NA|NA|TRBJ2-1
CASSLGATSYNEQFF
TGTGCCAGCAGCCTCGGAGCCACATCCTACAATGAGCAGTTCTTC
>TRBV7-8|NA|NA|TRBJ1-4
CASSPGGDEKLFF
TGTGCCAGCAGCCCGGGCGGGGATGAAAAACTGTTTTTT
>TRBV2|NA|TRBD1|TRBJ2-7
CASRDRAYEQYF
TGTGCCAGCAGGGACAGGGCCTACGAGCAGTACTTC
>TRBV28|NA|TRBD2|TRBJ2-1
CASSTISGGVNEQFF
TGTGCCAGCAGCACCATTAGCGGGGGGGTCAATGAGCAGTTCTTC
>TRBV6-6|few|NA|TRBJ2-3
CASSSAFTDTQYF
TGTGCCAGCAGTTCTGCGTTTACAGATACGCAGTATTTT
>TRBV2|NA|TRBD2|TRBJ2-5
CASRSLGLAEETQYF
TGTGCCAGCAGATCCCTTGGACTAGCGGAAGAGACCCAGTACTTC
>TRBV27|once|TRBD2|TRBJ2-1
CASSPTSGRAGEQFF
TGTGCCAGCAGTCCGACTAGCGGGAGGGCCGGCGAGCAGTTCTTC
>TRBV5-1|NA|TRBD1|TRBJ2-7
CASSLSATGSSSYEQYF
TGCGCCAGCAGTCTGAGCGCGACAGGGAGTAGTTCCTACGAGCAGTACTTC
>TRBV9|NA|NA|TRBJ1-6
CASSGGTSVTLHF
TGTGCCAGCAGCGGCGGGACGTCGGTAACCCTCCACTTT
>TRBV19|NA|NA|TRBJ1-1
CASSLAGQNTEAFF
TGTGCCAGTAGTTTGGCAGGGCAAAACACTGAAGCTTTCTTT
>TRBV2|NA|NA|TRBJ1-3
CASSLAGGSTIYF
TGTGCCAGCAGCCTTGCCGGAGGGAGCACCATATATTTT
>TRBV29-1|NA|TRBD2|TRBJ2-1
CSVEDPIAGTYNEQFF
TGCAGCGTTGAAGATCCAATAGCGGGGACATACAATGAGCAGTTCTTC
>TRBV20-1|few|NA|TRBJ1-2
CSAEAVYGYTF
TGCAGTGCTGAAGCGGTCTATGGCTACACCTTC